This T cell receptor (beta chain) was sequenced for a study of memory CD4+ T cells and cytomegalovirus serostatus. Study-level points and caveats: CD4+ memory repertoires contained 67 of 164 reported CMV TCRbeta sequences.

The sort gate was single viable CD3+CD4+CD8-CD45RO+ cells for memory CD4+ T cells. Method: immunoSEQ multiplex PCR; TCRdb's copy keeps in-frame clones and lacks some. This sample has about 48,000 clones, with 78% found just once. Per germline, CDR1 MNHEY and CDR2 SMNVEV (reference sequence). Trimming stripped 6 bases from V and 7 bases from J, with 13 bases between. This CDR3 spans 14 amino acids. Turning to this clone: Its antigen remains unknown.

The specimen was memory CD4+ T cells from blood. This TCR derives from an adult in good health and CMV-seronegative. The V gene is TRBV27, the J gene TRBJ1-6; a possible D gene is TRBD1 (5 bases). DNA for the CDR3: TGTGCCAGCAGCCTGGGGGTTGGGAATTCACCCCTCCACTTT. It codes for CASSLGVGNSPLHF.